This entry is about one T cell receptor (beta chain). What it binds is not known. The V end lost 1 base, the J end lost 0 bases, and 4 bases lay between the germline ends. The CDR3 consists of 13 residues. Germline V gives CDR1 SNHLY, CDR2 FYNNEI. Some clones are missing from TCRdb's copy, which holds only in-frame ones; the method was immunoSEQ multiplex PCR. This sample yields about 31,000 clones, of which roughly 90% are seen a single time; approximately 25% belongs to the top ten. This sample stems from a study of OX40 agonist ivuxolimab in advanced cancers. Looking at the study overall: Prior anti-PD-1, anti-PD-L1 or anti-CTLA-4 therapy did not bar entry, and 40% had some. Findings of the study overall: Some of the lowest clonal expansion was seen in partial responders at 0.1-3.0 mg/kg. CD4+ T cells averaged fewer expanded clones than CD8+ T cells.

This TCR derives from an adult with an advanced solid tumor such as melanoma, head and neck, liver or kidney cancer. The V call is TRBV2, the J call TRBJ2-7; D not resolved. Sequences were derived from CD4+ or CD8+ T cells sorted from blood, sampled in a trial of the OX40 agonist ivuxolimab. CDR3 bases: TGTGCCAGCAGTGAAGTGGTCTCCTACGAGCAGTACTTC. Translation: CASSEVVSYEQYF.